One and the same sample provided the 4 T cell receptor beta chains below, sequenced in a study of cytomegalovirus exposure and HLA in healthy donors. The PCR had 60 Vbeta and 13 Jbeta primers. The method was immunoSEQ multiplex PCR; TCRdb's version includes in-frame clones alone and lacks a portion of them. The sample lists approximately 240,000 clones; 77% were seen once. Input material: PBMCs. The receptors derive from a woman aged 55-69 years in good health and CMV-seropositive.

The DNA for the CDR3 is TGTGCCACCAGCAGAGGACCAATGGCTAGCGGAAACACCGGGGAGCTGTTTTTT. It yields the protein CATSRGPMASGNTGELFF. The V and J genes are TRBV15 and TRBJ2-2, with 7 nucleotides matching TRBD2. Losses at the gene ends were 1 base for V and 2 bases for J; bases not matched to a gene: 10. Germline loops: CDR1 LNHNV, CDR2 YYDKDF (reference sequence). The CDR3 spans 18 residues. The full variable domain, with the rest looked up from reference TRBV15 and TRBJ2-2, is DAMVIQNPRYQVTQFGKPVTLSCSQTLNHNVMYWYQQKSSQAPKLLFHYYDKDFNNEADTPDNFQSRRPNTSFCFLDIRSPGLGDTAMYLCATSRGPMASGNTGELFFGEGSRLTVL.

The chain couples TRBV7-9 to TRBJ2-1; TRBD1 is a possible D gene (6 bases). The V gene's germline CDR1 is SEHNR and CDR2 FQNEAQ (reference sequence). With 5 bases removed from V and 0 bases from J, the gap between germline ends came to 14 bases. CDR3 size: 16 residues. CDR3 DNA: TGTGCCAGCAGCGTAAACAGGGCTAGCTCCTACAATGAGCAGTTCTTC. It translates to CASSVNRASSYNEQFF.

This chain joins TRBV4-3 and TRBJ2-3; TRBD2 is a possible D gene (6 bases). CDR3 size: 15 residues. Trimming stripped 5 bases from V and 6 bases from J, with 18 bases between. CDR1 is LGHNA, CDR2 YSLEER, per germline. Here the CDR3 reads CASSYSPGSGDTQYF. DNA of the CDR3: TGCGCCAGCAGCTACTCCCCGGGGAGCGGGGATACGCAGTATTTT.

This chain connects TRBV10-3 to TRBJ1-1, with D maybe TRBD1 (6 bases). This CDR3 contains 14 residues. CDR1 is ENHRY, CDR2 SYGVKD, per germline. V shed 6 bases and J shed 0 bases, with 11 bases lying between them. The CDR3 spells CAIRAGTLNTEAFF. The CDR3, as DNA: TGTGCCATCAGAGCCGGGACATTGAACACTGAAGCTTTCTTT.